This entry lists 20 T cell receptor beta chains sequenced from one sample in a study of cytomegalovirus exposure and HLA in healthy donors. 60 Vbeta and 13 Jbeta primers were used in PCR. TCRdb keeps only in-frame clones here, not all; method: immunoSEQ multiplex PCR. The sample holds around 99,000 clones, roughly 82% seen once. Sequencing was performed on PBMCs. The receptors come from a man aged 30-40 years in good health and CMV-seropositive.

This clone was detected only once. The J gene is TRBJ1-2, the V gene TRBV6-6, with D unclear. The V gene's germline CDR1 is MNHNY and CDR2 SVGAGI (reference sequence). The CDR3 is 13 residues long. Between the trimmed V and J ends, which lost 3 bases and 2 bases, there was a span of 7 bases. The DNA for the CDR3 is TGTGCCAGCAGTTATTTATCGAACTATGGCTACACCTTC. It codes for CASSYLSNYGYTF.

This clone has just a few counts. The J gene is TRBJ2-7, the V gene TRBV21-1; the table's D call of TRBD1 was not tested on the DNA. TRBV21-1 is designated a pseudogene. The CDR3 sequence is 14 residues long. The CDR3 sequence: CARPWTGSSYEQYF. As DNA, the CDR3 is TGTGCCAGGCCATGGACAGGGAGCTCCTACGAGCAGTACTTC.

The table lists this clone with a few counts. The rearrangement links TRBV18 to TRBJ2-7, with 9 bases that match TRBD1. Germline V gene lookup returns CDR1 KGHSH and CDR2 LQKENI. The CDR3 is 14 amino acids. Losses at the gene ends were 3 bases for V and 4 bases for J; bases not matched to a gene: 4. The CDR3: CASSPRQGVYEQYF. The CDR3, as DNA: TGTGCCAGCTCACCTCGACAGGGGGTTTACGAGCAGTACTTC.

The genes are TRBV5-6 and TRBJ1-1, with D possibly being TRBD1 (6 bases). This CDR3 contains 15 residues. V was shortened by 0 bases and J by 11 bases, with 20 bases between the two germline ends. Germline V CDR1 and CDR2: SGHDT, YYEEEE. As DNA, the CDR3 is TGTGCCAGCAGCTTGGTCGGTGAGAGACAGGCTAGTGCTTTCTTT. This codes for CASSLVGERQASAFF. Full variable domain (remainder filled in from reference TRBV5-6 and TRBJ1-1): DAGVTQSPTHLIKTRGQQVTLRCSPKSGHDTVSWYQQALGQGPQFIFQYYEEEERQRGNFPDRFSGHQFPNYSSELNVNALLLGDSALYLCASSLVGERQASAFFGQGTRLTVV.

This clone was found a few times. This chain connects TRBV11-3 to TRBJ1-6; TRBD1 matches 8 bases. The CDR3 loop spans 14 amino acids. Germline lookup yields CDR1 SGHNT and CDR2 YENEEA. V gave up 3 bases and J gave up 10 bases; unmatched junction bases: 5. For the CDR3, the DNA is TGTGCCAGCAGCTTCCAGGGGGCAGGGTCACCCCTCCACTTT. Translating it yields CASSFQGAGSPLHF.

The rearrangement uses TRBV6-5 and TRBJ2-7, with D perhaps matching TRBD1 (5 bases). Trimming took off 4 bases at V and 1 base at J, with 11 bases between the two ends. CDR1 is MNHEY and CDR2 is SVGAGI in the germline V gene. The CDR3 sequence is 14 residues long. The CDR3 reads CASSSIDSSYEQYF. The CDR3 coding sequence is TGTGCCAGCAGTTCAATAGACAGTTCCTACGAGCAGTACTTC.

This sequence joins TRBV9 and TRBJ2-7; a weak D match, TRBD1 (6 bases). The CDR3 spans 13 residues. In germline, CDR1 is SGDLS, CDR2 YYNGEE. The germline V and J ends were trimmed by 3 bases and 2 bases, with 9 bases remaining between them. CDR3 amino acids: CASSAGQPYEQYF. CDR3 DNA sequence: TGTGCCAGCAGCGCCGGACAGCCCTACGAGCAGTACTTC.

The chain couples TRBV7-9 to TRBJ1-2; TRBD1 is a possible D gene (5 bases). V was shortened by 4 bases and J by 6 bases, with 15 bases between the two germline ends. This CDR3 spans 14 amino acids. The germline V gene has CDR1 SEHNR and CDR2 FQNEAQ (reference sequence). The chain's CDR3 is CASSSTDIANGYTF. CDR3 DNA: TGTGCCAGCAGCTCAACGGACATCGCGAATGGCTACACCTTC. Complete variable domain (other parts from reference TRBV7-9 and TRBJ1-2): DTGVSQNPRHKITKRGQNVTFRCDPISEHNRLYWYRQTLGQGPEFLTYFQNEAQLEKSRLLSDRFSAERPKGSFSTLEIQRTEQGDSAMYLCASSSTDIANGYTFGSGTRLTVV.

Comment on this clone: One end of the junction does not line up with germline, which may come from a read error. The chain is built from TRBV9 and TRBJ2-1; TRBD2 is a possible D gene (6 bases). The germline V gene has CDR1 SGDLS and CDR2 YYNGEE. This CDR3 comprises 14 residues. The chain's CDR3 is CASRRGSGENGQFF. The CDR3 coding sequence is TGTGCCAGCAGGCGGGGTTCAGGTGAAAATGGGCAGTTCTTC. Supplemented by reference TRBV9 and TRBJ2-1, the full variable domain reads DSGVTQTPKHLITATGQRVTLRCSPRSGDLSVYWYQQSLDQGLQFLIQYYNGEERAKGNILERFSAQQFPDLHSELNLSSLELGDSALYFCASRRGSGENGQFFGPGTRLTVL.

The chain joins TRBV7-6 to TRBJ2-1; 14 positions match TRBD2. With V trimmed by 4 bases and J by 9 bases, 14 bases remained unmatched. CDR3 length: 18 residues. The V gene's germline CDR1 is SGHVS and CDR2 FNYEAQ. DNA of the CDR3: TGTGCCAGCAGCTCAAGGGGACTAGCGGGGGCCCCGGGCGGTGAGCAGTTCTTC. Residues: CASSSRGLAGAPGGEQFF. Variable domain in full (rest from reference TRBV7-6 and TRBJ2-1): GAGVSQSPRYKVTKRGQDVALRCDPISGHVSLYWYRQALGQGPEFLTYFNYEAQQDKSGLPNDRFSAERPEGSISTLTIQRTEQRDSAMYRCASSSRGLAGAPGGEQFFGPGTRLTVL.

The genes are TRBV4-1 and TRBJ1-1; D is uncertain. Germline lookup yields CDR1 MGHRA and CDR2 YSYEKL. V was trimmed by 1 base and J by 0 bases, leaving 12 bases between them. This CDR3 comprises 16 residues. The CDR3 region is CASSQVGKKMNTEAFF. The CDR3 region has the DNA TGCGCCAGCAGCCAAGTCGGTAAGAAAATGAACACTGAAGCTTTCTTT.

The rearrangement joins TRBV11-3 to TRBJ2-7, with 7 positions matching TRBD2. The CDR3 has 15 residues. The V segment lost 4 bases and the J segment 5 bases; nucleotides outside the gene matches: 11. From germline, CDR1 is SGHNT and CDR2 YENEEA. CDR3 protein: CASSSRDREAHEQYF. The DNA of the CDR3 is TGTGCCAGCAGCTCTCGCGATCGGGAGGCGCACGAGCAGTACTTC.

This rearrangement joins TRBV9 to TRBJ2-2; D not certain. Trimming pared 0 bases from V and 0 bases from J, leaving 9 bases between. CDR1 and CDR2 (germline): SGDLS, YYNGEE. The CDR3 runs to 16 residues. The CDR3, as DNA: TGTGCCAGCAGCGTAGGAACACAAGCGAACACCGGGGAGCTGTTTTTT. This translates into CASSVGTQANTGELFF.

The CDR3 is CASSRIDTEAFF. The CDR3, as DNA: TGTGCCAGCAGCCGTATCGACACTGAAGCTTTCTTT. The rearrangement joins TRBV13 to TRBJ1-1, with no clear D. This CDR3 spans 12 amino acids. With 5 bases removed from V and 3 bases from J, the gap between germline ends came to 7 bases. CDR1 and CDR2 from the germline V gene are PRHDT and FYEKMQ (reference sequence).

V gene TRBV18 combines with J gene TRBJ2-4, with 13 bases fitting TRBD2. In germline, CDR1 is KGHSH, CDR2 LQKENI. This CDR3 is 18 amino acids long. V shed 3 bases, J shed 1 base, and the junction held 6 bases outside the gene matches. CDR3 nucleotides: TGTGCCAGCTCACCCCAAACTAGCGGGGGGGCGGCCAAAAACATTCAGTACTTC. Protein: CASSPQTSGGAAKNIQYF.

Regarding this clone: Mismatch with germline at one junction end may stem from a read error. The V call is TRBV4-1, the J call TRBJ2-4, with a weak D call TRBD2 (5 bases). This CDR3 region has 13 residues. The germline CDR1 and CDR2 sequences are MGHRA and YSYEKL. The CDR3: CASSQATGGILYF. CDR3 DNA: TGCGCCAGCAGCCAAGCGACCGGAGGCATTCTGTACTTC.

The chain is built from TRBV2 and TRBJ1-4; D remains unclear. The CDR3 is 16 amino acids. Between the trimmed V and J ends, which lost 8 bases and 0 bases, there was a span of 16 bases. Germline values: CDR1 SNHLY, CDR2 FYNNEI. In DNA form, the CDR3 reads TGTGCCAGCCGACGCACCTGGACTACAACTAATGAAAAACTGTTTTTT. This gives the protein CASRRTWTTTNEKLFF.

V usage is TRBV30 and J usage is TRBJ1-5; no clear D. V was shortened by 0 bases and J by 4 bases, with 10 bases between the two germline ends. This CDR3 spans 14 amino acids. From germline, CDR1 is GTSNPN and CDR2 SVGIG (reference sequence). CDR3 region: CAWSVGSNNQPQHF. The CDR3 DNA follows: TGTGCCTGGAGTGTCGGGTCCAATAATCAGCCCCAGCATTTT. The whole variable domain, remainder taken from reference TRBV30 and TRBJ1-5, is SQTIHQWPATLVQPVGSPLSLECTVEGTSNPNLYWYRQAAGRGLQLLFYSVGIGQISSEVPQNLSASRPQDRQFILSSKKLLLSDSGFYLCAWSVGSNNQPQHFGDGTRLSIL.

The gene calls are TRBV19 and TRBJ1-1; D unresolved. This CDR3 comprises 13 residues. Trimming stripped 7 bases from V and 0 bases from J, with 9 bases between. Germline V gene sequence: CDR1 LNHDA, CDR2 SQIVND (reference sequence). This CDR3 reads CASTQALNTEAFF. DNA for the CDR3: TGTGCCAGTACCCAGGCGTTGAACACTGAAGCTTTCTTT.

The CDR3 region has the DNA TGCGCCAGCAGCGGACAGTCGGATCAGCCCCAGCATTTT. Translation gives CASSGQSDQPQHF. The V call is TRBV10-1, the J call TRBJ1-5; TRBD1 might be the D (6 bases). Germline V gives CDR1 WNHNN, CDR2 SYGVQD (reference sequence). Trimming cost V 6 bases and J 5 bases, with 11 bases left between them. This CDR3 comprises 13 residues.